The sequence of this TCR beta chain was determined in a study of Ad26.COV2.S vaccination and SARS-CoV-2 variants. Background on the study: Once or twice, 56 days apart, Ad26.COV2.S was delivered intramuscularly.

Documented treatment: some 19 received Ad26.COV2.S at low or high dose, single or two shots; roughly 5 received placebo; per-sample allocation not given. It was on day 63 after the first vaccine or placebo injection that samples were taken. In Boston, the donor was an adult between 18-55 years of age. Sequenced by immunoSEQ multiplex PCR; TCRdb stores in-frame clones only, minus some. The data show 300,000 to 400,000 clones, 75% to 90% seen once. To note about this clone: What it recognizes is unknown.

CDR1 and CDR2 (germline): SGHNT, YYREEE (reference sequence). The junction had 6 bases not matched to a gene; V was cut back by 4 bases and J by 1 base. The CDR3 is 15 amino acids. Study conclusions and caveats: Using TCR breadth and depth analyses may have led to underestimated total T cell responses.

The sample here was peripheral blood, taken in a trial of Ad26.COV2.S vaccine versus placebo. The V and J genes are TRBV5-4 and TRBJ2-7; the match to TRBD1 covers 9 bases. This TCR was recovered from a person aged 18-60 years who received the Ad26.COV2.S COVID-19 vaccine or a placebo. CDR3 bases: TGTGCCAGCAGCCAGGGACAGGGACTGTCCTACGAGCAGTACTTC. Residues: CASSQGQGLSYEQYF.